These 30 T cell receptor beta chains were sequenced from one sample in a study of technical replicates of blood from a handful of donors. Measured with immunoSEQ multiplex PCR; TCRdb has only the in-frame clones, and not every one. The repertoire holds about 80,000 clones, with 85% to 95% as singletons. Sequenced: T cells isolated from PBMCs. The source is a human donor in good health.

This chain connects TRBV30 to TRBJ2-7, with D perhaps TRBD2 (6 bases). The CDR3 length is 13 residues. The germline CDR1 and CDR2 sequences are GTSNPN and SVGIG (reference sequence). The V end lost 0 bases, the J end lost 3 bases, and 9 bases lay between the germline ends. The CDR3 nucleotides read TGTGCCTGGAGTGTCGGCGGGAACTACGAGCAGTACTTC. It encodes CAWSVGGNYEQYF.

The rearrangement uses TRBV7-9 and TRBJ2-5; TRBD1 matches 8 bases. There are 15 residues in the CDR3. V dropped 4 bases and J dropped 5; count of bases not matched to a gene: 9. The germline gives CDR1 SEHNR, CDR2 FQNEAQ (reference sequence). The CDR3 DNA sequence: TGTGCCAGCAGCTCCGGACAGGGAATAGGGGAGACCCAGTACTTC. It translates to CASSSGQGIGETQYF.

This chain joins TRBV5-1 and TRBJ2-7, with 7 bases fitting TRBD1. This CDR3 comprises 18 residues. Unmatched junction bases numbered 14, after V lost 0 bases and J lost 2 bases. In germline, CDR1 is SGHRS, CDR2 YFSETQ. The chain's CDR3 is CASSLATSGTVTTYEQYF. The CDR3 nucleotides are TGCGCCAGCAGCTTGGCCACTTCAGGGACAGTGACCACCTACGAGCAGTACTTC.

V usage is TRBV7-6 and J usage is TRBJ1-5; D possibly corresponds to TRBD1 (6 bases). CDR1 is SGHVS, CDR2 FNYEAQ, per germline. Trimming cost V 2 bases and J 6 bases, with 11 bases left between them. CDR3 length: 14 residues. CDR3 protein: CASSLQGLGQPQHF. In nucleotides, the CDR3 is TGTGCCAGCAGCTTACAGGGGCTAGGTCAGCCCCAGCATTTT.

The chain combines TRBV28 with TRBJ1-2, with unresolved D. This CDR3 is built from 14 residues. Per germline, CDR1 MDHEN and CDR2 SYDVKM. Trimming left V 10 bases short and J 4 bases short, with 19 bases between. The CDR3 coding sequence is TGTGCCACCGCCTCGGGTCCTAAGATCTATGGCTACACCTTC. Translation gives CATASGPKIYGYTF.

In the case of this clone: The junction and the germline gene differ at one end; a read error may be behind it. The rearrangement links TRBV11-2 to TRBJ2-3; the D gene is possibly TRBD2 (5 bases). Looked up from germline, CDR1 is SGHAT and CDR2 is FQNNGV. The CDR3 extends over 14 amino acids. CDR3 protein: CASRTLTGMWASDF. DNA for the CDR3: TGTGCCAGCAGAACACTCACGGGGATGTGGGCGTCTGATTTT.

The chain combines TRBV6-5 with TRBJ2-7; 8 bases are a match to TRBD1. The CDR3 has 15 amino acids. After removal of 6 bases from V and 3 bases from J, the junction contained 10 bases not matched to a gene. Per the germline V gene, CDR1 is MNHEY and CDR2 is SVGAGI. Here the CDR3 DNA reads TGTGCCAGCAGCGAGTGGACAGGGCGGATCTACGAGCAGTACTTC. Translation: CASSEWTGRIYEQYF.

The chain combines TRBV28 with TRBJ2-7; D may be TRBD1 (5 bases). V gave up 3 bases and J gave up 0 bases, with 12 bases separating them. The germline CDR1 and CDR2 sequences are MDHEN and SYDVKM. This CDR3 comprises 15 residues. This chain's CDR3 is CASSFQGEYSYEQYF. In DNA, the CDR3 is TGTGCCAGCAGTTTTCAGGGTGAATACTCCTACGAGCAGTACTTC.

In DNA, the CDR3 is TGCGCCAGCAGCCAAGTGAGCGACACAGATACGCAGTATTTT. Its protein is CASSQVSDTDTQYF. The chain employs TRBV4-1 and TRBJ2-3; D is unclear. Germline V gene lookup returns CDR1 MGHRA and CDR2 YSYEKL. The CDR3 runs 14 residues. Trimming cost V 1 base and J 2 bases, with 7 bases left between them.

This sequence joins TRBV4-1 and TRBJ2-7, with TRBD2 as a possible D gene (6 bases). Germline assignment: CDR1 MGHRA and CDR2 YSYEKL. This CDR3 is built from 16 residues. Deletions cut 2 bases from V and 1 base from J, with 15 bases between. The CDR3 loop reads CASSQNSRDGSYEQYF. The CDR3 DNA reads as TGCGCCAGCAGCCAAAACTCGCGGGACGGATCCTACGAGCAGTACTTC.

V gene TRBV5-1 combines with J gene TRBJ2-2; weak D call: TRBD2 (6 bases). From germline, CDR1 is SGHRS and CDR2 YFSETQ. The V end lost 0 bases, the J end lost 3 bases, and 6 bases lay between the germline ends. CDR3 size: 14 residues. CDR3 DNA: TGCGCCAGCAGCTTGGCGGGAGACACCGGGGAGCTGTTTTTT. Encoded protein: CASSLAGDTGELFF.

This chain connects TRBV4-1 to TRBJ2-5; TRBD2 aligns across 7 bases. V lost 0 bases to trimming and J lost 2 bases; unmatched junction nucleotides: 9. The germline CDR1 and CDR2 sequences are MGHRA and YSYEKL. CDR3 size: 17 residues. CDR3 DNA: TGCGCCAGCAGCCAAGATGTGAGGGAGGGCATTCAAGAGACCCAGTACTTC. Encoded protein: CASSQDVREGIQETQYF.

This clone was counted a single time. This chain connects TRBV11-3 to TRBJ2-5; the D gene is possibly TRBD2 (5 bases). Germline V gene data show CDR1 as SGHNT and CDR2 as YENEEA. The CDR3 consists of 15 residues. V was cut by 4 bases and J by 5 bases, with 17 bases left in between. This CDR3 reads CASSSRRVLGETQYF. The CDR3 DNA sequence: TGTGCCAGCAGCTCTCGGCGGGTCCTGGGGGAGACCCAGTACTTC.

This chain links TRBV30 with TRBJ2-3; a weak D match, TRBD1 (5 bases). Looked up from germline, CDR1 is GTSNPN and CDR2 is SVGIG (reference sequence). The CDR3 extends over 13 amino acids. V lost 5 bases to trimming and J lost 1 base, with 10 bases between them. The chain's CDR3 is CAWSTGGTDTQYF. The DNA for the CDR3 is TGTGCCTGGTCCACAGGAGGCACAGATACGCAGTATTTT. The full variable domain, with the rest looked up from reference TRBV30 and TRBJ2-3, is SQTIHQWPATLVQPVGSPLSLECTVEGTSNPNLYWYRQAAGRGLQLLFYSVGIGQISSEVPQNLSASRPQDRQFILSSKKLLLSDSGFYLCAWSTGGTDTQYFGPGTRLTVL.

The genes are TRBV27 and TRBJ2-7; TRBD2 is a possible D gene (5 bases). The CDR3 loop spans 12 amino acids. CDR1 and CDR2 (germline): MNHEY, SMNVEV (reference sequence). V was clipped by 6 bases and J by 2 bases, with 8 bases between them. CDR3 in amino acids: CASSEGAYEQYF. CDR3 bases: TGTGCCAGCAGCGAGGGTGCCTACGAGCAGTACTTC.

V gene TRBV5-4 combines with J gene TRBJ2-5, with TRBD1 matching over 8 bases. Germline V lookup: CDR1 SGHNT, CDR2 YYREEE (reference sequence). CDR3 size: 15 residues. With V trimmed by 0 bases and J by 5 bases, 6 bases remained unmatched. The CDR3 nucleotides are TGTGCCAGCAGCTTGGCAGGGGGCGGTCAGGAGACCCAGTACTTC. Its protein product is CASSLAGGGQETQYF.

The V call is TRBV29-1, the J call TRBJ1-2; D perhaps matches TRBD1 (6 bases). V was cut by 0 bases and J by 6 bases, with 17 bases left in between. CDR1 is SQVTM, CDR2 ANQGSEA, per germline. The CDR3 has 15 amino acids. The CDR3 DNA sequence: TGCAGCGTTGAAGATCCCGGAGGGGGGGAGGATGGCTACACCTTC. It is translated as CSVEDPGGGEDGYTF.

V usage is TRBV19 and J usage is TRBJ1-5, with a possible D match to TRBD1 (5 bases). The CDR3 extends over 14 amino acids. Germline V gives CDR1 LNHDA, CDR2 SQIVND (reference sequence). Trimming pared 6 bases from V and 4 bases from J, leaving 13 bases between. CDR3 in amino acids: CASSPGRENQPQHF. The CDR3 nucleotides read TGTGCCAGTAGCCCGGGACGGGAGAATCAGCCCCAGCATTTT.

The chain recombines TRBV7-8 with TRBJ1-2, with D tentatively TRBD1 (6 bases). The CDR3 contains 14 residues. The ends were cut back, 5 bases at V and 4 bases at J, with 14 bases in the middle. The germline V gene encodes CDR1 SGHVS and CDR2 FQNEAQ. CDR3 DNA sequence: TGTGCCAGCAGCGGCGGACAGACGTTCTATGGCTACACCTTC. Translated, it gives CASSGGQTFYGYTF.

The DNA of the CDR3 is TGTGCCAGCAGCTTAAAGGGGACAATCTACGAGCAGTACTTC. Translating gives CASSLKGTIYEQYF. The rearrangement joins TRBV7-8 to TRBJ2-7; D may be TRBD1 (6 bases). The CDR3 has 14 amino acids. Trimming pared 2 bases from V and 3 bases from J, leaving 11 bases between. CDR1 is SGHVS, CDR2 FQNEAQ, per germline.

The chain carries TRBV5-1 and TRBJ2-1; 8 bases align to TRBD2. There are 17 residues in the CDR3. Germline CDR1 and CDR2: SGHRS and YFSETQ. V lost 4 bases, J lost 5 bases, and 14 bases stayed unmatched. The CDR3 region is CASSTRTSQLVHNEQFF. For the CDR3, the DNA is TGCGCCAGCAGCACCCGGACTAGCCAACTAGTTCACAATGAGCAGTTCTTC.

This clone came up a few times. The chain couples TRBV5-1 to TRBJ2-2, with TRBD2 matching 8 bases. Germline CDR1 is SGHRS and CDR2 is YFSETQ. J lost 10 bases, V lost 4 bases, and 12 bases had no gene match. CDR3 length equals 15 residues. The DNA of the CDR3 is TGCGCCAGCAGCGTAGCGGGACTAGGTCGGGAGGAGCTGTTTTTT. Translated, it gives CASSVAGLGREELFF.

V usage is TRBV5-1 and J usage is TRBJ2-4; maybe TRBD1 (6 bases). The CDR3 covers 16 residues. The V gene's germline CDR1 is SGHRS and CDR2 YFSETQ. Trimming shortened V by 5 bases and J by 0 bases, and 15 bases separated the two germline ends. The CDR3, as DNA: TGCGCCAGCAGTTTAATTGGACAGCTAGCCAAAAACATTCAGTACTTC. It is translated as CASSLIGQLAKNIQYF.

The chain has TRBV4-2 and TRBJ2-1; 8 nucleotides align to TRBD2. J gave up 5 bases and V 3 bases, and 6 bases lay outside the gene matches. Germline V gene lookup returns CDR1 LGHNA and CDR2 YNFKEQ. CDR3 size: 15 residues. Here the CDR3 DNA reads TGTGCCAGCAGCCATTTAGAGCGGGGGCACAATGAGCAGTTCTTC. This codes for CASSHLERGHNEQFF.

The chain uses TRBV28 and TRBJ2-4; 7 nucleotides line up with TRBD1. The CDR3 has 13 amino acids. In germline, CDR1 is MDHEN, CDR2 SYDVKM. The V gene end was trimmed by 8 bases and the J gene end by 2 bases; junction bases not matched to a gene: 3. In DNA form, the CDR3 reads TGTGCCAGCGCAGGGGGTACCAAAAACATTCAGTACTTC. Residues: CASAGGTKNIQYF.

The chain carries TRBV4-1 and TRBJ2-2; D is unresolved. CDR3 length: 14 amino acids. Trimming removed 1 base at V and 5 bases at J, with 8 bases between. Germline V gives CDR1 MGHRA, CDR2 YSYEKL. The CDR3 nucleotides are TGCGCCAGCAGCCAAGCTTATATTACCGGGGAGCTGTTTTTT. Translated, it gives CASSQAYITGELFF.

The chain joins TRBV27 to TRBJ2-4; 11 bases map to TRBD2. V trimming: 0 bases; J trimming: 15 bases; junction bases outside the gene matches: 4. From germline, CDR1 is MNHEY and CDR2 SMNVEV (reference sequence). The CDR3 loop spans 13 amino acids. The CDR3 region is CASSLSLAGVMYF. In DNA form, the CDR3 reads TGTGCCAGCAGTTTATCACTAGCGGGAGTTATGTACTTC.

The V and J genes are TRBV30 and TRBJ2-1; the match to TRBD2 covers 7 bases. The CDR3 is made up of 16 amino acids. With 3 bases clipped from V and 0 bases from J, the junction kept 8 bases outside the gene matches. Germline values: CDR1 GTSNPN, CDR2 SVGIG (reference sequence). This CDR3 is CAWRSKRESSYNEQFF. The CDR3 DNA follows: TGTGCCTGGAGGTCCAAGCGGGAAAGCTCCTACAATGAGCAGTTCTTC.

This clone was recorded only once. The chain has TRBV6-5 and TRBJ1-2; the match to TRBD1 covers 7 bases. Germline V gene data show CDR1 as MNHEY and CDR2 as SVGAGI. CDR3 length: 13 amino acids. V lost 5 bases and J lost 8; bases outside the gene matches: 8. The CDR3 DNA reads as TGTGCCAGCAGTCGCACAGGGGTATTCGGCTACACCTTC. It specifies CASSRTGVFGYTF.

The chain links TRBV19 to TRBJ1-5, with a possible D match to TRBD1 (6 bases). V was shortened by 6 bases and J by 7 bases, with 13 bases between the two germline ends. The CDR3 has 13 residues. The germline gives CDR1 LNHDA, CDR2 SQIVND (reference sequence). CDR3 bases: TGTGCCAGTAGAGATACAGGGAACCAGCCCCAGCATTTT. Protein: CASRDTGNQPQHF.